The 3 T cell receptor beta chains reported below all come from one sample, sequenced in a study of blood T cell repertoires in COVID-19. Sequencing used immunoSEQ multiplex PCR; TCRdb keeps in-frame clones, though not all of them. This sample carries 90,000 to 140,000 clones, less than 90% of them seen once, and the ten largest clones take about 3.8%. The sequenced sample consisted of peripheral blood. All receptors derive from a man in his fifties or sixties with acute or convalescent COVID-19.

The DNA of the CDR3 is TGTGCCAGCAGCCAAACGTCGGACAGGCTCTACGAGCAGTACTTC. Protein product: CASSQTSDRLYEQYF. The chain uses TRBV4-2 and TRBJ2-7, with 7 bases matching TRBD1. V was pared by 2 bases and J by 3 bases, with 7 bases of the junction left unmatched. Germline lookup yields CDR1 LGHNA and CDR2 YNFKEQ. The CDR3 sequence is 15 residues long.

This clone came up once. For the CDR3, the DNA is TGTGCCACCATGGCTAGCGGGCTCTACAATGAGCAGTTCTTC. Its translation is CATMASGLYNEQFF. This chain connects TRBV24-1 to TRBJ2-1; 8 nucleotides agree with TRBD2. The J segment lost 3 bases and the V segment lost 8 bases, leaving 5 bases of the junction unmatched. CDR1 is KGHDR and CDR2 is SFDVKD in the germline V gene. The CDR3 spans 14 residues.

The V and J genes are TRBV21-1 and TRBJ2-7; the table assigns TRBD2, which was not confirmed against the DNA. TRBV21-1 is a pseudogene locus. This CDR3 is 16 amino acids long. The CDR3 loop reads CASSKASTSGNYEQYF. The CDR3 region has the DNA TGTGCCAGCAGCAAAGCGTCAACTAGCGGCAACTACGAGCAGTACTTC.